This is a list of T cell receptor beta chains from one sample in a study of OX40 agonist ivuxolimab in advanced cancers. Assay: immunoSEQ multiplex PCR; the TCRdb copy retains only in-frame clones and omits some. This table has about 80,000 clones, roughly 87% appearing once. The sequencing used CD4+ or CD8+ T cells sorted from blood, collected in a trial of the OX40 agonist ivuxolimab. The receptors derive from an adult with an advanced solid tumor such as melanoma, head and neck, liver or kidney cancer. Each CDR3 is given with its conserved first and last residue. D genes are given only for firm matches. Some rows have no size entry. The others give once, few or many, or a class for an expanded clone.

j_gene: TRBJ1-3
abundance: NA
d_gene: NA
v_gene: TRBV6-5
CDR3aa: CASSYSRVPGNTIYF
CDR3nt: TGTGCCAGCAGTTACTCGCGGGTTCCGGGAAACACCATATATTTT

j_gene: TRBJ2-3
abundance: few
d_gene: NA
v_gene: TRBV5-1
CDR3aa: CASRPGQSRTDTQYF
CDR3nt: TGCGCCAGCAGACCCGGACAGAGCCGCACAGATACGCAGTATTTT

j_gene: TRBJ1-4
abundance: NA
d_gene: TRBD1
v_gene: TRBV25-1
CDR3aa: CASSVTGGSNEKLFF
CDR3nt: TGTGCCAGCAGTGTTACAGGGGGCTCTAATGAAAAACTGTTTTTT

j_gene: TRBJ1-4
abundance: NA
d_gene: NA
v_gene: TRBV4-3
CDR3aa: CASSRGINLNEKLFF
CDR3nt: TGCGCCAGCAGCCGCGGAATAAATCTTAATGAAAAACTGTTTTTT

j_gene: TRBJ2-1
abundance: NA
d_gene: TRBD2
v_gene: TRBV5-6
CDR3aa: CASSVGLAGVGFSYNEQFF
CDR3nt: TGTGCCAGCAGCGTTGGACTAGCGGGAGTAGGGTTCTCCTACAATGAGCAGTTCTTC

j_gene: TRBJ2-7
abundance: NA
d_gene: NA
v_gene: TRBV7-2
CDR3aa: CASSSGHRSYEQYF
CDR3nt: TGTGCCAGCAGCTCGGGACACCGCTCCTACGAGCAGTACTTC

j_gene: TRBJ1-2
abundance: NA
d_gene: NA
v_gene: TRBV25-1
CDR3aa: CASSEAVGYTF
CDR3nt: TGTGCCAGCAGTGAGGCCGTAGGCTACACCTTC

j_gene: TRBJ2-3
abundance: NA
d_gene: TRBD2
v_gene: TRBV5-1
CDR3aa: CASSFQRLAGDTDTQYF
CDR3nt: TGCGCCAGCAGCTTTCAACGACTAGCGGGAGACACAGATACGCAGTATTTT

j_gene: TRBJ2-7
abundance: NA
d_gene: TRBD2
v_gene: TRBV27
CDR3aa: CASSSPGGNSYEQYF
CDR3nt: TGTGCCAGCAGTTCTCCGGGGGGGAACTCCTACGAGCAGTACTTC

j_gene: TRBJ2-3
abundance: NA
d_gene: NA
v_gene: TRBV27
CDR3aa: CASSSLGVARPSTDTQYF
CDR3nt: TGTGCCAGCAGTTCCTTGGGGGTAGCCCGCCCTAGCACAGATACGCAGTATTTT

j_gene: TRBJ2-7
abundance: few
d_gene: TRBD1
v_gene: TRBV19
CDR3aa: CATGTGSQYF
CDR3nt: TGTGCCACTGGGACAGGGTCACAGTACTTC

j_gene: TRBJ1-4
abundance: NA
d_gene: NA
v_gene: TRBV29-1
CDR3aa: CSVEDPVSEKLFF
CDR3nt: TGCAGCGTTGAAGATCCAGTCAGCGAAAAACTGTTTTTT

j_gene: TRBJ2-5
abundance: NA
d_gene: TRBD1
v_gene: TRBV7-9
CDR3aa: CASRAGTGTETQYF
CDR3nt: TGTGCCAGCAGGGCCGGGACAGGGACGGAGACCCAGTACTTC

j_gene: TRBJ2-1
abundance: NA
d_gene: NA
v_gene: TRBV12-5
CDR3aa: CASGTGQLVDEQFF
CDR3nt: TGTGCTAGTGGTACAGGACAGTTGGTCGATGAGCAGTTCTTC

j_gene: TRBJ2-3
abundance: NA
d_gene: NA
v_gene: TRBV10-3
CDR3aa: CAISGRDTQYF
CDR3nt: TGTGCCATCTCAGGGAGAGATACGCAGTATTTT

j_gene: TRBJ2-5
abundance: NA
d_gene: TRBD1
v_gene: TRBV7-9
CDR3aa: CASSSGQGQETQYF
CDR3nt: TGTGCCAGCAGCTCCGGACAGGGCCAAGAGACCCAGTACTTC

j_gene: TRBJ2-1
abundance: NA
d_gene: NA
v_gene: TRBV6-6
CDR3aa: CASSLGTSYNEQFF
CDR3nt: TGTGCCAGCAGTCTTGGAACCAGCTACAATGAGCAGTTCTTC

j_gene: TRBJ2-1
abundance: NA
d_gene: TRBD2
v_gene: TRBV9
CDR3aa: CASSVDSGSSYNEQFF
CDR3nt: TGTGCCAGCAGCGTAGATAGCGGGAGCTCCTACAATGAGCAGTTCTTC

j_gene: TRBJ2-1
abundance: NA
d_gene: TRBD2
v_gene: TRBV6-4
CDR3aa: CASNGLAGVTDEQFF
CDR3nt: TGTGCCAGCAACGGACTAGCGGGAGTTACCGATGAGCAGTTCTTC

j_gene: TRBJ2-7
abundance: NA
d_gene: TRBD1
v_gene: TRBV10-3
CDR3aa: CAIRGWDSQDGQYF
CDR3nt: TGTGCCATCAGGGGTTGGGACAGCCAAGACGGGCAGTACTTC

j_gene: TRBJ2-3
abundance: NA
d_gene: NA
v_gene: TRBV5-1
CDR3aa: CASSLDRSYTDTQYF
CDR3nt: TGCGCCAGCAGCCTAGACAGGAGCTACACAGATACGCAGTATTTT

j_gene: TRBJ2-4
abundance: NA
d_gene: NA
v_gene: TRBV11-1
CDR3aa: CASSFRSPCPKNIQYF
CDR3nt: TGTGCCAGCAGCTTTAGGTCCCCCTGTCCCAAAAACATTCAGTACTTC

j_gene: TRBJ2-7
abundance: NA
d_gene: NA
v_gene: TRBV7-6
CDR3aa: CASSGDRGSSYEQYF
CDR3nt: TGTGCCAGCAGCGGTGACCGGGGGAGCTCCTACGAGCAGTACTTC

j_gene: TRBJ2-2
abundance: NA
d_gene: NA
v_gene: TRBV6-5
CDR3aa: CASSYSKSGFTGELFF
CDR3nt: TGTGCCAGCAGTTACTCGAAATCAGGGTTCACCGGGGAGCTGTTTTTT

j_gene: TRBJ2-3
abundance: NA
d_gene: TRBD1
v_gene: TRBV4-1
CDR3aa: CASSHRQGVSTDTQYF
CDR3nt: TGCGCCAGCAGCCACCGACAGGGGGTGAGCACAGATACGCAGTATTTT

j_gene: TRBJ2-1
abundance: NA
d_gene: NA
v_gene: TRBV15
CDR3aa: CATSIGGVQGNEQFF
CDR3nt: TGTGCCACCAGCATAGGGGGAGTGCAGGGCAATGAGCAGTTCTTC

j_gene: TRBJ2-1
abundance: NA
d_gene: NA
v_gene: TRBV6-1
CDR3aa: CANGLGYNEQFF
CDR3nt: TGTGCCAACGGTCTGGGATACAATGAGCAGTTCTTC

j_gene: TRBJ2-1
abundance: NA
d_gene: NA
v_gene: TRBV5-1
CDR3aa: CASSLASGPKSYNEQFF
CDR3nt: TGCGCCAGCAGCTTGGCATCCGGGCCTAAATCCTACAATGAGCAGTTCTTC

j_gene: TRBJ1-1
abundance: NA
d_gene: NA
v_gene: TRBV5-4
CDR3aa: CASSLRQNTEAFF
CDR3nt: TGTGCCAGCAGCTTGAGGCAGAACACTGAAGCTTTCTTT

j_gene: TRBJ2-6
abundance: NA
d_gene: NA
v_gene: TRBV7-2
CDR3aa: CASRIAGANVLTF
CDR3nt: TGTGCCAGCAGAATAGCAGGGGCGAACGTCCTGACTTTC

j_gene: TRBJ2-1
abundance: once
d_gene: TRBD2
v_gene: TRBV7-9
CDR3aa: CASSFPLAGNNEQFF
CDR3nt: TGTGCCAGCAGCTTTCCACTAGCGGGTAACAATGAGCAGTTCTTC

j_gene: TRBJ2-5
abundance: NA
d_gene: NA
v_gene: TRBV7-6
CDR3aa: CASSLSGGQETQYF
CDR3nt: TGTGCCAGCAGCTTATCCGGGGGCCAAGAGACCCAGTACTTC

j_gene: TRBJ2-7
abundance: NA
d_gene: TRBD1
v_gene: TRBV7-2
CDR3aa: CASSLYGTGANEQYF
CDR3nt: TGTGCCAGCAGCTTGTACGGGACAGGGGCGAACGAGCAGTACTTC

j_gene: TRBJ2-2
abundance: NA
d_gene: TRBD1
v_gene: TRBV10-2
CDR3aa: CASTGQGAGELFF
CDR3nt: TGCGCCAGCACGGGACAGGGGGCCGGGGAGCTGTTTTTT

j_gene: TRBJ2-6
abundance: NA
d_gene: TRBD1
v_gene: TRBV9
CDR3aa: CASTRTGAFSGANVLTF
CDR3nt: TGTGCCAGCACCAGGACAGGGGCCTTCTCTGGGGCCAACGTCCTGACTTTC

j_gene: TRBJ1-2
abundance: once
d_gene: NA
v_gene: TRBV2
CDR3aa: CASSVIRGSGYTF
CDR3nt: TGTGCCAGCAGTGTTATAAGGGGGAGCGGCTACACCTTC

j_gene: TRBJ2-7
abundance: NA
d_gene: NA
v_gene: TRBV6-5
CDR3aa: CASSVGTIFYEQYF
CDR3nt: TGTGCCAGCAGTGTAGGAACGATCTTCTACGAGCAGTACTTC

j_gene: TRBJ2-2
abundance: NA
d_gene: TRBD2
v_gene: TRBV18
CDR3aa: CASSHPGLAGENTGELFF
CDR3nt: TGTGCCAGCTCACATCCGGGACTAGCGGGTGAAAACACCGGGGAGCTGTTTTTT

j_gene: TRBJ1-4
abundance: NA
d_gene: NA
v_gene: TRBV2
CDR3aa: CASWGANEKLFF
CDR3nt: TGTGCCAGCTGGGGAGCTAATGAAAAACTGTTTTTT

j_gene: TRBJ1-1
abundance: NA
d_gene: TRBD1
v_gene: TRBV15
CDR3aa: CATSREGERGRGTEAFF
CDR3nt: TGTGCCACCAGCAGAGAGGGGGAGAGGGGGCGAGGCACTGAAGCTTTCTTT

j_gene: TRBJ2-6
abundance: once
d_gene: NA
v_gene: TRBV28
CDR3aa: CASSFRVPGQFSGANVLTF
CDR3nt: TGTGCCAGCAGTTTTAGGGTCCCCGGACAGTTCTCTGGGGCCAACGTCCTGACTTTC

j_gene: TRBJ2-5
abundance: once
d_gene: NA
v_gene: TRBV7-9
CDR3aa: CASSETGRGTQYF
CDR3nt: TGTGCCAGCAGTGAAACGGGTAGAGGGACCCAGTACTTC